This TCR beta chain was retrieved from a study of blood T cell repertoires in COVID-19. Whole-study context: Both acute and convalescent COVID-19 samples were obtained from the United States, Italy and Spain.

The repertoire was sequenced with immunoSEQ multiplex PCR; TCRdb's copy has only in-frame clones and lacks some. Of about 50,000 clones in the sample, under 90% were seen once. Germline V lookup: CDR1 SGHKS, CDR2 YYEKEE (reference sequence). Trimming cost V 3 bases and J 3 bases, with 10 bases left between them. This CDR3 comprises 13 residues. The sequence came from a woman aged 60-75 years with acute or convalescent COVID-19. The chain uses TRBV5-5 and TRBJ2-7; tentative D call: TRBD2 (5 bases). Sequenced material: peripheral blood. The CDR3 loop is CASSYAGNYEQYF. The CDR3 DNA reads TGTGCCAGCAGCTATGCGGGTAACTACGAGCAGTACTTC. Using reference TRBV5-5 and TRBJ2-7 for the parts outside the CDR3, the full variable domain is DAGVTQSPTHLIKTRGQQVTLRCSPISGHKSVSWYQQVLGQGPQFIFQYYEKEERGRGNFPDRFSARQFPNYSSELNVNALLLGDSALYLCASSYAGNYEQYFGPGTRLTVT.